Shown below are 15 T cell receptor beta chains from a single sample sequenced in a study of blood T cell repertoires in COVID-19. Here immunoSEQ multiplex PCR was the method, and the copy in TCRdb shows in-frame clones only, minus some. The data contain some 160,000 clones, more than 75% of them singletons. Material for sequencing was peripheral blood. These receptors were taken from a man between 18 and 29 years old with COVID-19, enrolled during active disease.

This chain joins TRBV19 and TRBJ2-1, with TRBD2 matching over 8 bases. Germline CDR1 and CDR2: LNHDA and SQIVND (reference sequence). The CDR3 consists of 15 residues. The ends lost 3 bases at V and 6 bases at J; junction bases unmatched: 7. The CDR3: CASSIAQREINEQFF. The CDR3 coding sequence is TGTGCCAGTAGTATCGCCCAGCGGGAGATCAATGAGCAGTTCTTC.

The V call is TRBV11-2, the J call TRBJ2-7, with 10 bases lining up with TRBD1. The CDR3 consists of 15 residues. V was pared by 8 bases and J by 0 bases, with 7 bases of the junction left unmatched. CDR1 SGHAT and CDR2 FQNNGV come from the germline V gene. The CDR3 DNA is TGTGCCAGCGAAGGGACAGGGGCCACCTCCTACGAGCAGTACTTC. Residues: CASEGTGATSYEQYF.

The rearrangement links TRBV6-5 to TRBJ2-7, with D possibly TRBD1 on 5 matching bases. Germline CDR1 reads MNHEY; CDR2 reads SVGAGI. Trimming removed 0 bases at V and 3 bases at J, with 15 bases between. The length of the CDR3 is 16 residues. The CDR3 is CASSYSMRKGDYEQYF. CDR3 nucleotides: TGTGCCAGCAGTTACTCGATGCGGAAAGGGGACTACGAGCAGTACTTC.

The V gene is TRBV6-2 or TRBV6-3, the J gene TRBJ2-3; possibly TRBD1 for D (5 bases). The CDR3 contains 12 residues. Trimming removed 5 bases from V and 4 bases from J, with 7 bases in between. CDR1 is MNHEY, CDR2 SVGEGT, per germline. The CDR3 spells CASSPGPDTQYF. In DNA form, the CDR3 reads TGTGCCAGCAGTCCAGGGCCAGATACGCAGTATTTT.

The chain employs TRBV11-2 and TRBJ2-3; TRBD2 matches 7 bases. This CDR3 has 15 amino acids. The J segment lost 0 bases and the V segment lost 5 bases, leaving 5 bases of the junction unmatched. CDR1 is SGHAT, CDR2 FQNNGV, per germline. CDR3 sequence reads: CASSKGRVSTDTQYF. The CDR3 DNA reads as TGTGCCAGCAGCAAGGGGAGGGTCAGCACAGATACGCAGTATTTT. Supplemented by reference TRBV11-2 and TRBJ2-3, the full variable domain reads EAGVAQSPRYKIIEKRQSVAFWCNPISGHATLYWYQQILGQGPKLLIQFQNNGVVDDSQLPKDRFSAERLKGVDSTLKIQPAKLEDSAVYLCASSKGRVSTDTQYFGPGTRLTVL.

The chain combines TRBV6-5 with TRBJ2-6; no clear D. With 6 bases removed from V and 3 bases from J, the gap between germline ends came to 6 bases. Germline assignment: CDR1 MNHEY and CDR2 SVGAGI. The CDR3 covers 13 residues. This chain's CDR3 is CASSPFGANVLTF. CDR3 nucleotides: TGTGCCAGCAGCCCGTTTGGGGCCAACGTCCTGACTTTC.

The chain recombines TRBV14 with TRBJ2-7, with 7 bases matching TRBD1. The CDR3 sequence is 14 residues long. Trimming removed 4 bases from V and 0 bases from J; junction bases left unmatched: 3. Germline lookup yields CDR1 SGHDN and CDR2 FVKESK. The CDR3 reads CASSRTGTSYEQYF. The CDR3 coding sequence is TGTGCCAGCAGCCGGACAGGAACCTCCTACGAGCAGTACTTC.

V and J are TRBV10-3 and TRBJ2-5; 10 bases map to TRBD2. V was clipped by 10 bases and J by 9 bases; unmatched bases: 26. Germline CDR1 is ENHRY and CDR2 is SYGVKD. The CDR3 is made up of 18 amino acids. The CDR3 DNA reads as TGTGCCACCACTCCATCCGACTTAGCGGGAGGAGCTCAAGGGGCCCAGTACTTC. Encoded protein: CATTPSDLAGGAQGAQYF.

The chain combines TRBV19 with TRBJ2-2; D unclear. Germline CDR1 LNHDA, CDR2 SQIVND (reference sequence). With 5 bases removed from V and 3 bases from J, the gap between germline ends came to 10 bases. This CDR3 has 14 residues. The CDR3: CASSYRSDTGELFF. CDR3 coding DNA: TGTGCCAGTAGTTATAGATCGGACACCGGGGAGCTGTTTTTT.

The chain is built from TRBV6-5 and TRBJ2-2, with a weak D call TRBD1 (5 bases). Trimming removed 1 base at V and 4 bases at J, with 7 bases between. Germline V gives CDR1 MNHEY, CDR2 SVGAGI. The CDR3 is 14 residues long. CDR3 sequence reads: CASSYLGATGELFF. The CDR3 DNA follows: TGTGCCAGCAGTTACTTAGGGGCCACCGGGGAGCTGTTTTTT.

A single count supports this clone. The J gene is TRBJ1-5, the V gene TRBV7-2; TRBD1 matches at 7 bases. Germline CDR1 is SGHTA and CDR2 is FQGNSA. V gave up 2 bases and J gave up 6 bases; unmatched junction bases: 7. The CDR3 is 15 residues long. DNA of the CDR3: TGTGCCAGCAGCTTAACAGGGGCGGTCCGTCAGCCCCAGCATTTT. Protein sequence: CASSLTGAVRQPQHF.

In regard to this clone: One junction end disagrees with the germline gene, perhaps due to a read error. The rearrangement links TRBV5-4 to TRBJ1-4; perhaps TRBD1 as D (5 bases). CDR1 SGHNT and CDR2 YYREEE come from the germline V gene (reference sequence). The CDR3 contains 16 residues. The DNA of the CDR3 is TGTGCCAGCAGCGCCCTCTCAGGGCTACCTGACGAAAAACTGCTTTTT. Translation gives CASSALSGLPDEKLLF.

The CDR3 DNA follows: TGTGCCAGCAGCAGGACTAGATACGAGCAGTACTTC. Amino acids: CASSRTRYEQYF. V is TRBV9 and J is TRBJ2-7; 7 bases line up with TRBD2. Germline V gene lookup returns CDR1 SGDLS and CDR2 YYNGEE. This CDR3 contains 12 residues. The V and J ends lost 4 bases and 4 bases, in that order; junction bases with no gene match: 2.

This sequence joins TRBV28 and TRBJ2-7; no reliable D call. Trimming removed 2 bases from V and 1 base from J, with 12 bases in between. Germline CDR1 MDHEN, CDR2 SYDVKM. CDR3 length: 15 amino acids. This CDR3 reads CASSLGTGRSYEQYF. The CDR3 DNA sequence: TGTGCCAGCAGTTTAGGCACGGGTAGGTCCTACGAGCAGTACTTC.

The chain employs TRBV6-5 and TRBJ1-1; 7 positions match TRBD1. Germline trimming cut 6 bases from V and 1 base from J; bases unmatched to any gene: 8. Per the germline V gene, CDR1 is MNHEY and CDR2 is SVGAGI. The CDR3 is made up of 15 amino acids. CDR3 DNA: TGTGCCAGCAGGACCTCAGGGGGACCGAACACTGAAGCTTTCTTT. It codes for CASRTSGGPNTEAFF.